This T cell receptor (beta chain) was sequenced for a study of T cell responses to AZD1222 COVID-19 vaccine. The data were produced by immunoSEQ multiplex PCR, yet TCRdb's version contains in-frame clones alone and is incomplete. The table includes roughly 120,000 clones, 92% detected once. In germline, CDR1 is SGHRS, CDR2 YFSETQ. This CDR3 is 13 amino acids long. Trimming cost V 0 bases and J 8 bases; bases outside gene matches: 2. The sequence came from an adult in good health. The chain recombines TRBV5-1 with TRBJ2-1; TRBD2 aligns across 7 bases. Sequencing was performed on peripheral blood, taken on day 0 of AZD1222 vaccination. This chain's CDR3 is CASSLGLAYEQFF. The DNA for the CDR3 is TGCGCCAGCAGCTTGGGACTAGCTTATGAGCAGTTCTTC.